What follows describes a single T cell receptor (beta chain). Its antigen is currently unknown. From the RT-PCR reads, TCRdb called clonotypes with MiXCR, one entry per CDR3 protein. The sample contains 500,000 to 550,000 distinct CDR3 sequences, around 8% of which appear only once. The CDR3 spans 15 residues. CDR1 LGHDT and CDR2 YNNKEL come from the germline V gene (reference sequence). V was pared by 4 bases and J by 8 bases, with 7 bases of the junction left unmatched. The sample comes from a study of response to subunit inactivated influenza vaccine. Study-level points and caveats: Authors suggested few new T cells are recruited by each seasonal influenza vaccination.

The chain uses TRBV3-1 and TRBJ2-1; TRBD2 matches at 11 bases. Sample: PBMCs from blood, taken 23 months after vaccination. The sequence was collected from a man aged 50 to 75 who received an inactivated influenza vaccine. CDR3 region: CASSPTSGRVDEQFF. CDR3 sequence (DNA): TGTGCCAGCAGCCCAACTAGCGGGAGAGTGGATGAGCAGTTCTTC.